One sample yielded the 25 T cell receptor beta chains listed below, sequenced in a study of T cell repertoires in cytomegalovirus infection (dated by TCRdb to about 2019). The sequencer listed for this sample is Illumina HiSeq 1500. Using fastp trimming at Q25 and MiXCR clonotype assembly, TCRdb reanalyzed the public sequencing data and kept in-frame beta chains. For every CDR3 protein sequence, its rows merge into one entry that carries the most common genes and DNA. The sample table shows 700,000 to 950,000 distinct CDR3 sequences, and about 30% are seen once. The ten most abundant clones make up around 11% of the sample. What this sample's treatment or condition label stands for: in vitro stimulation with specific CMV peptide epitopes to enrich CMV-specific T cells. No antigen has been identified for these receptors. Here the sequenced sample was cultured CD8+ T cells from PBMCs, taken from culture after CMV antigen stimulation. These receptors all come from a human donor in good health (CMV status not recorded). Some clones in this sample may be carry-over from other donors' samples.

This clonotype was seen a handful of times. The J gene is TRBJ2-5, the V gene TRBV6-1, with TRBD2 identical over 9 bases. Germline V gives CDR1 MNHNS, CDR2 SASEGT. V trimming: 6 bases; J trimming: 1 base; junction bases outside the gene matches: 12. CDR3 length: 17 amino acids. This CDR3 is CASSTRLAGTLQETQYF. DNA of the CDR3: TGTGCCAGCAGCACCCGGCTAGCGGGGACCCTCCAAGAGACCCAGTACTTC.

The chain recombines TRBV7-6 with TRBJ2-2; TRBD1 matches 10 bases. The CDR3 length is 16 residues. Germline trimming cut 5 bases from V and 2 bases from J; bases unmatched to any gene: 5. CDR1 SGHVS and CDR2 FNYEAQ come from the germline V gene. CDR3 residues: CASSPGTGANTGELFF. CDR3 DNA sequence: TGTGCCAGCAGCCCCGGGACAGGGGCAAACACCGGGGAGCTGTTTTTT.

The chain joins TRBV6-5 to TRBJ2-2; the D is unclear. V lost 2 bases and J lost 9, with 13 bases in between. The CDR3 contains 14 residues. CDR1 is MNHEY and CDR2 is SVGAGI in the germline V gene. DNA of the CDR3: TGTGCCAGCAGTTACGGACCGAGTATACGGGAGCTGTTTTTT. Translated, it gives CASSYGPSIRELFF.

This clonotype was detected only a few times. The chain joins TRBV7-6 to TRBJ2-1; a possible D gene is TRBD1 (6 bases). V dropped 4 bases and J dropped 5 bases, with 15 bases sitting between them. Germline V gene lookup returns CDR1 SGHVS and CDR2 FNYEAQ. The CDR3 consists of 15 residues. The DNA of the CDR3 is TGTGCCAGCAGCTACGGACCGTACAGGGACAATGAGCAGTTCTTC. This codes for CASSYGPYRDNEQFF. The full variable domain, completed using reference TRBV7-6 and TRBJ2-1, is GAGVSQSPRYKVTKRGQDVALRCDPISGHVSLYWYRQALGQGPEFLTYFNYEAQQDKSGLPNDRFSAERPEGSISTLTIQRTEQRDSAMYRCASSYGPYRDNEQFFGPGTRLTVL.

This clonotype appeared once. The rearrangement uses TRBV20-1 and TRBJ1-1; no clear D gene. Trimming removed 0 bases from V and 3 bases from J, with 8 bases in between. The germline CDR1 and CDR2 sequences are DFQATT and SNEGSKA (reference sequence). The CDR3 contains 13 residues. CDR3 nucleotides: TGCAGTGCTAGAGATTTGGCATACACTGAAGCTTTCTTT. It translates to CSARDLAYTEAFF.

This clonotype was counted a few times. This chain links TRBV6-2 or TRBV6-3 with TRBJ1-5; D uncertain. The CDR3 has 15 residues. The V and J ends lost 0 bases and 1 base respectively, with 7 bases between them. The germline CDR1 and CDR2 sequences are MNHEY and SVGEGT. As DNA, the CDR3 is TGTGCCAGCAGTTACTCGTGGGAAAGCAATCAGCCCCAGCATTTT. Its translation is CASSYSWESNQPQHF.

On this clonotype itself: Since a much larger clone is just one base distant, this may be a read error. This sequence joins TRBV27 and TRBJ1-4; 7 nucleotides match TRBD1. Germline CDR1 is MNHEY and CDR2 is SMNVEV (reference sequence). The ends lost 8 bases at V and 0 bases at J; junction bases unmatched: 0. The length of the CDR3 is 13 residues. The CDR3 sequence: CASGTATNEKLFF. CDR3 nucleotides: TGTGCCAGCGGGACAGCAACTAATGAAAAACTGTTTTTT.

This clonotype showed up many times. The chain employs TRBV7-2 and TRBJ2-1; possible D gene TRBD2, 6 bases. Germline loops: CDR1 SGHTA, CDR2 FQGNSA. The V end was cut by 4 bases, the J end by 1 base, with 11 bases between. The length of the CDR3 is 15 residues. The CDR3 coding sequence is TGTGCCAGCAGCTCGGTAGGAGGGTCCTACAATGAGCAGTTCTTC. Its translation is CASSSVGGSYNEQFF.

The V gene is TRBV27, the J gene TRBJ2-3; unclear D gene. V lost 0 bases to trimming and J lost 4 bases, with 8 bases between them. This CDR3 has 14 residues. Looked up from germline, CDR1 is MNHEY and CDR2 is SMNVEV (reference sequence). CDR3 in DNA: TGTGCCAGCAGTTTATCTCCTGGGCCAGATACGCAGTATTTT. It is translated as CASSLSPGPDTQYF.

Only a few counts were recorded for this clonotype. The J gene is TRBJ2-7, the V gene TRBV3-1; no firm D call. This CDR3 region has 14 residues. Trimming removed 0 bases at V and 2 bases at J, with 8 bases between. Germline V CDR1 and CDR2: LGHDT, YNNKEL (reference sequence). The CDR3 DNA follows: TGTGCCAGCAGCCAAGATCCAGGAACCTACGAGCAGTACTTC. Protein: CASSQDPGTYEQYF.

V and J are TRBV7-6 and TRBJ2-2; maybe TRBD1 (5 bases). Germline V CDR1 and CDR2: SGHVS, FNYEAQ. The germline V and J ends were trimmed by 1 base and 1 base, with 10 bases remaining between them. The CDR3 covers 16 residues. In DNA form, the CDR3 reads TGTGCCAGCAGCTTAGAGTGGCAGGGGAACACCGGGGAGCTGTTTTTT. It encodes CASSLEWQGNTGELFF.

The V gene is TRBV12-3 or TRBV12-4, the J gene TRBJ1-6; maybe TRBD1 (5 bases). The CDR3 covers 15 residues. Trimming cost V 6 bases and J 7 bases, with 16 bases left between them. The CDR3 sequence: CASSSLGQGNSPLHF. CDR3 nucleotides: TGTGCCAGCAGCTCACTGGGGCAGGGAAATTCACCCCTCCACTTT.

The V call is TRBV7-4, the J call TRBJ1-1; 10 nucleotides agree with TRBD1. Germline CDR1 reads SGHVT; CDR2 reads SQSDAQ. The junction had 9 bases not matched to a gene; V was cut back by 5 bases and J by 6 bases. This CDR3 comprises 15 residues. CDR3 sequence (DNA): TGTGCCAGCAGCCTCCGGGACAGGGGACGGTCTGAAGCTTTCTTT. Its translation: CASSLRDRGRSEAFF.

The CDR3 DNA reads TGTGCCAGTCGGGGACTTACTTGGGGGGACACCGGGGAGCTGTTTTTT. Translation: CASRGLTWGDTGELFF. The gene calls are TRBV19 and TRBJ2-2, with a tentative D call TRBD2 (6 bases). Germline V gene lookup returns CDR1 LNHDA and CDR2 SQIVND (reference sequence). V shed 8 bases and J shed 3 bases, with 19 bases lying between them. CDR3 size: 16 residues.

A few counts support this clonotype. The CDR3 loop is CASSLHVRDSYTGELFF. CDR3 DNA: TGTGCCAGCAGTTTACACGTCCGGGACTCGTACACCGGGGAGCTGTTTTTT. V gene TRBV27 combines with J gene TRBJ2-2; possibly TRBD2 for D (6 bases). V was shortened by 2 bases and J by 3 bases, with 16 bases between the two germline ends. CDR1 MNHEY and CDR2 SMNVEV come from the germline V gene (reference sequence). The CDR3 has 17 amino acids.

The chain combines TRBV7-9 with TRBJ2-7, with D possibly being TRBD1 or TRBD2 (5 bases each). Trimming took off 8 bases at V and 3 bases at J, with 14 bases between the two ends. The CDR3 consists of 13 residues. Germline V gene sequence: CDR1 SEHNR, CDR2 FQNEAQ (reference sequence). In nucleotides, the CDR3 is TGTGCCAGCTCGGGAAGGGGTCTCTACGAGCAGTACTTC. It is translated as CASSGRGLYEQYF. Complete variable domain (other parts from reference TRBV7-9 and TRBJ2-7): DTGVSQNPRHKITKRGQNVTFRCDPISEHNRLYWYRQTLGQGPEFLTYFQNEAQLEKSRLLSDRFSAERPKGSFSTLEIQRTEQGDSAMYLCASSGRGLYEQYFGPGTRLTVT.

In this sample, this clonotype turned up a few times. The V gene is TRBV6-1, the J gene TRBJ2-7; D is possibly TRBD1 or TRBD2 (6 bases each). CDR1 and CDR2 from the germline V gene are MNHNS and SASEGT. CDR3 length: 15 residues. V lost 8 bases and J lost 4, with 21 bases in between. Here the CDR3 reads CASWGATGGGYEQYV. For the CDR3, the DNA is TGTGCCAGCTGGGGGGCGACAGGTGGAGGGTACGAGCAGTACGTC.

J is TRBJ1-5 and V is TRBV6-2 or TRBV6-3; no firm D call. There are 13 residues in the CDR3. Between the trimmed V and J ends, which lost 5 bases and 3 bases, there was a span of 8 bases. CDR1 and CDR2 (germline): MNHEY, SVGEGT. CDR3 amino acids: CASSEWDNQPQHF. CDR3 bases: TGTGCCAGCAGTGAATGGGACAATCAGCCCCAGCATTTT.

The V call is TRBV23-1, the J call TRBJ2-2; D may be TRBD1 (5 bases). TRBV23-1 is given ORF status, its function remaining uncertain. Trimming shortened V by 3 bases and J by 4 bases, and 15 bases separated the two germline ends. This CDR3 region has 16 residues. CDR3 protein: CASSHWRQGTTGELFF. The CDR3 nucleotides read TGCGCCAGCAGTCACTGGCGGCAGGGAACCACCGGGGAGCTGTTTTTT.

This clonotype was observed a few times. The chain has TRBV12-3 or TRBV12-4 and TRBJ1-1; no firm D call. Trimming removed 3 bases from V and 3 bases from J, with 8 bases in between. The CDR3 runs to 13 residues. CDR3 nucleotides: TGTGCCAGCAGTTTTGGCAGCCACACTGAAGCTTTCTTT. It is translated as CASSFGSHTEAFF.

In this sample, this clonotype turned up a few times. The chain uses TRBV5-4 and TRBJ2-1; tentative D call: TRBD2 (6 bases). Trimming took off 4 bases at V and 4 bases at J, with 21 bases between the two ends. The CDR3 is 17 residues long. Germline-derived CDR1 and CDR2 are SGHNT and YYREEE (reference sequence). This CDR3 reads CASSPTLAAMSYNEQFF. The CDR3 region has the DNA TGTGCCAGCAGCCCAACTTTAGCGGCAATGTCTTACAATGAGCAGTTCTTC.

The chain is built from TRBV7-6 and TRBJ1-1; D is perhaps TRBD1 (6 bases). V lost 5 bases and J lost 4, with 23 bases in between. Germline loops: CDR1 SGHVS, CDR2 FNYEAQ. The CDR3 sequence is 17 residues long. The CDR3 spells CASSLLGGGGRRTEAFF. CDR3 sequence (DNA): TGTGCCAGCAGCCTTCTTGGGGGAGGGGGGCGTCGCACTGAAGCTTTCTTT.

The V call is TRBV12-3 or TRBV12-4, the J call TRBJ2-1, with a weak D call TRBD2 (5 bases). V lost 3 bases and J lost 1, with 7 bases in between. This CDR3 spans 14 amino acids. CDR3 coding DNA: TGTGCCAGCAGTTTTAGCGTTTCCTACAATGAGCAGTTCTTC. Protein product: CASSFSVSYNEQFF.

The J gene is TRBJ2-5, the V gene TRBV2; 15 bases are a match to TRBD2. The ends lost 0 bases at V and 2 bases at J; junction bases unmatched: 7. Germline lookup yields CDR1 SNHLY and CDR2 FYNNEI. This CDR3 is 19 amino acids long. CDR3 sequence: CASSEAGLGLAGGQETQYF. CDR3 DNA sequence: TGTGCCAGCAGTGAAGCAGGTTTGGGACTAGCGGGGGGTCAAGAGACCCAGTACTTC. The variable domain in full, with the rest retrieved from reference TRBV2 and TRBJ2-5, is EPEVTQTPSHQVTQMGQEVILRCVPISNHLYFYWYRQILGQKVEFLVSFYNNEISEKSEIFDDQFSVERPDGSNFTLKIRSTKLEDSAMYFCASSEAGLGLAGGQETQYFGPGTRLLVL.

The chain recombines TRBV7-6 with TRBJ1-6; a possible D gene is TRBD1 (6 bases). The CDR3 length is 16 residues. Per the germline V gene, CDR1 is SGHVS and CDR2 is FNYEAQ. Trimming took off 2 bases at V and 3 bases at J, with 11 bases between the two ends. In nucleotides, the CDR3 is TGTGCCAGCAGCTTATCAGGGGTCGACTATAATTCACCCCTCCACTTT. This sequence encodes CASSLSGVDYNSPLHF.